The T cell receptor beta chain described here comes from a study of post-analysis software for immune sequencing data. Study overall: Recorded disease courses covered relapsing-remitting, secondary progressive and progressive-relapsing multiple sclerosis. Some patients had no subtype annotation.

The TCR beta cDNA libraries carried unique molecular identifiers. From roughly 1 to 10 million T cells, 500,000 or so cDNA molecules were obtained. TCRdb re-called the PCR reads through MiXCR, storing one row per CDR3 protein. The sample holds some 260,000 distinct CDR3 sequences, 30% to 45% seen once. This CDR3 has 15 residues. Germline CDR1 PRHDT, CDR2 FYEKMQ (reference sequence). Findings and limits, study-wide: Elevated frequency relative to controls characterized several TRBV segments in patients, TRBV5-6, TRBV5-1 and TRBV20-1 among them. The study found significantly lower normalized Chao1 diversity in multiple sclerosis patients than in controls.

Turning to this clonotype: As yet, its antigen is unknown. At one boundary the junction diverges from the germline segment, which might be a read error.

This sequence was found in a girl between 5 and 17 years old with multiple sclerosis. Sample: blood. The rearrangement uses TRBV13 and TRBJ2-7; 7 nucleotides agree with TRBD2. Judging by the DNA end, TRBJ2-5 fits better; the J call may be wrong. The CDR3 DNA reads TGTGCCAGCACCTTAAAAGCGGGAAAAGGAGAGACCCAGTACTTC. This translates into CASTLKAGKGETQYF.